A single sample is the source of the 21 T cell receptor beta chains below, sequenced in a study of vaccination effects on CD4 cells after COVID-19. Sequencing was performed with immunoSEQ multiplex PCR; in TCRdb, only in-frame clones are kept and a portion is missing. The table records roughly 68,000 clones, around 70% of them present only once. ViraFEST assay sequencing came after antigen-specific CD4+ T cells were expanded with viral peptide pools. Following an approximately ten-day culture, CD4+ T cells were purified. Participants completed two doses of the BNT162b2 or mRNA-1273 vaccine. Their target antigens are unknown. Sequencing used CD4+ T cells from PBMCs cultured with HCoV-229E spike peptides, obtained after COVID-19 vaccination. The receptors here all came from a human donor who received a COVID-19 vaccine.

This chain's CDR3 is CASMSGTGYGYTF. CDR3 bases: TGTGCCAGCATGTCCGGGACAGGGTATGGCTACACCTTC. The chain joins TRBV6-5 to TRBJ1-2; 9 bases line up with TRBD1. V dropped 7 bases and J dropped 5; count of bases not matched to a gene: 5. Germline CDR1 MNHEY, CDR2 SVGAGI. The CDR3 spans 13 residues.

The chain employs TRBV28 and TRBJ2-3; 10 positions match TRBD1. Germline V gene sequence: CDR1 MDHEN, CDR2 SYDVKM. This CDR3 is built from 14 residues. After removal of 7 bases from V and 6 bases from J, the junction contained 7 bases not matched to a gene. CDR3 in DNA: TGTGCCAGCATGACGGGACAGGGGTTGGATACGCAGTATTTT. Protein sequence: CASMTGQGLDTQYF.

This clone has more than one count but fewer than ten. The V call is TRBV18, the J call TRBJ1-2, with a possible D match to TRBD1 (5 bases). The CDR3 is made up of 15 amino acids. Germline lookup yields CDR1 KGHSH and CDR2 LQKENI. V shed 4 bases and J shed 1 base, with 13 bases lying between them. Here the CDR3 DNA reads TGTGCCAGCTCACGGGGGTCAGGCGGTAACTATGGCTACACCTTC. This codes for CASSRGSGGNYGYTF.

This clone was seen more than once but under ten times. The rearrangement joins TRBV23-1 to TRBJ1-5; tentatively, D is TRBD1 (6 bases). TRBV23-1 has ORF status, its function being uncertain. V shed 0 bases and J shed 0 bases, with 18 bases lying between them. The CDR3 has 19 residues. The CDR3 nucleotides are TGCGCCAGCAGTCAATCGGTCGGGAACAGGGTACTTAGCAATCAGCCCCAGCATTTT. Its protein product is CASSQSVGNRVLSNQPQHF.

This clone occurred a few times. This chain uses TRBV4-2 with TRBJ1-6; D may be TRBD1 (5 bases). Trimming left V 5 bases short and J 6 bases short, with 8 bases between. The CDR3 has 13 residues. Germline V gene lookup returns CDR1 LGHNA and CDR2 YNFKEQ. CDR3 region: CASSGRANSPLHF. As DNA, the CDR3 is TGTGCCAGCAGCGGCAGGGCTAATTCACCCCTCCACTTT.

The CDR3 DNA reads TGTGCCAGCAGCTCCCAGGGGCTGGTGGAGACCCAGTACTTC. This codes for CASSSQGLVETQYF. The chain couples TRBV21-1 to TRBJ2-5; TRBD1 is the table's D call, not checked against the DNA. TRBV21-1 is an annotated pseudogene. The CDR3 has 14 amino acids.

CDR3 in DNA: TGTGCCAGCAGCCGTCCCGGGAGTTACGAGCAGTACGTC. Its protein product is CASSRPGSYEQYV. The V and J genes are TRBV6-5 and TRBJ2-7; tentative D call: TRBD2 (6 bases). The germline gives CDR1 MNHEY, CDR2 SVGAGI. There are 13 residues in the CDR3. V lost 6 bases to trimming and J lost 4 bases, with 13 bases between them.

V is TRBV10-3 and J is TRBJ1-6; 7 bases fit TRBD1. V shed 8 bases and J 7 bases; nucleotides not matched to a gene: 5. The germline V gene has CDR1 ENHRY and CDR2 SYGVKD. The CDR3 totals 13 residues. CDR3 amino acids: CAIGGTENSPLHF. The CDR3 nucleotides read TGTGCCATCGGGGGGACAGAGAATTCACCCCTCCACTTT.

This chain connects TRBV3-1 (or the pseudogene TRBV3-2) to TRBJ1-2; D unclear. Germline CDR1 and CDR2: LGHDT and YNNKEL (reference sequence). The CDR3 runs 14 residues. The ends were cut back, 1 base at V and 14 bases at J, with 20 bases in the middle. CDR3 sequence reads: CASSQGGGPTTLTF. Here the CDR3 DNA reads TGTGCCAGCAGCCAAGGGGGAGGACCAACCACCCTGACCTTC.

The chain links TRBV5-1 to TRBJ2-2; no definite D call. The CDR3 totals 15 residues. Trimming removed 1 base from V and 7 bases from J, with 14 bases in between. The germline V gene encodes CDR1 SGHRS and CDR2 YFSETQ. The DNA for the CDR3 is TGCGCCAGCAGCTTGTCGTCCACGGAAGGCGGGGAGCTGTTTTTT. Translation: CASSLSSTEGGELFF.

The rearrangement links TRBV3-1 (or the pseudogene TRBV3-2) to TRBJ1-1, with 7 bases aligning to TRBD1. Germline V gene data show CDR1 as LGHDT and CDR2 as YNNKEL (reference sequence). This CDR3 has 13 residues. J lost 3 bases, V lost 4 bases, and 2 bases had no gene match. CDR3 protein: CASSLTGDTEAFF. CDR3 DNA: TGTGCCAGCAGCCTTACAGGGGACACTGAAGCTTTCTTT.

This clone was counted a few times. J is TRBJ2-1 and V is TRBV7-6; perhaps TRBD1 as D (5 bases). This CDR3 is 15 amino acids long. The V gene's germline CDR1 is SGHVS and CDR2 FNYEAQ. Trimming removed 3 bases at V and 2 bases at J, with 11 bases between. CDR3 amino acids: CASSFDSAPYNEQFF. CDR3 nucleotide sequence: TGTGCCAGCAGCTTCGACAGTGCCCCCTACAATGAGCAGTTCTTC.

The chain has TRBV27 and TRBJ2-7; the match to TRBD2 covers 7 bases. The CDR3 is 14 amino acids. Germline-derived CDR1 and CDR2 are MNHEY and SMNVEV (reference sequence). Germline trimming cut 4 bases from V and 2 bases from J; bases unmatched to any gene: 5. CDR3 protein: CASSYGLGAYEQYV. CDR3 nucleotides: TGTGCCAGCAGTTACGGACTAGGAGCCTACGAGCAGTACGTC.

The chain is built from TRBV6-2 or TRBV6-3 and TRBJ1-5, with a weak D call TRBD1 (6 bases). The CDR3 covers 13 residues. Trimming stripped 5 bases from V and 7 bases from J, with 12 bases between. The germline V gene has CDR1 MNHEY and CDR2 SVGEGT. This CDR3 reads CASSGRQVQPQHF. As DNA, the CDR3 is TGTGCCAGCAGTGGGAGACAGGTCCAGCCCCAGCATTTT.

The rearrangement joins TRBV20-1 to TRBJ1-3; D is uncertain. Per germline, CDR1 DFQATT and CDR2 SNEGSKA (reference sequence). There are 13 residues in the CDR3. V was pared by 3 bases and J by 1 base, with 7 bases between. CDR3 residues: CSASRPSGNTIYF. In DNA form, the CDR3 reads TGCAGTGCTAGTCGTCCTTCTGGAAACACCATATATTTT.

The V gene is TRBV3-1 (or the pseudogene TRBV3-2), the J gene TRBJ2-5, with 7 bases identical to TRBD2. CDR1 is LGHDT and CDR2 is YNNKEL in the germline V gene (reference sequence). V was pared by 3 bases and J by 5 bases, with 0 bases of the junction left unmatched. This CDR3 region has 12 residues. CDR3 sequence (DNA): TGTGCCAGCAGCCACGGGGGGGAGACCCAGTACTTC. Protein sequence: CASSHGGETQYF.

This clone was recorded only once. The CDR3: CASSQGRFGGHTEAFF. CDR3 DNA sequence: TGCGCCAGCAGCCAAGGGCGTTTTGGGGGACACACTGAAGCTTTCTTT. The chain carries TRBV4-1 and TRBJ1-1; D is perhaps TRBD1 (5 bases). The germline V and J ends were trimmed by 1 base and 3 bases, with 15 bases remaining between them. This CDR3 is built from 16 residues. Germline-derived CDR1 and CDR2 are MGHRA and YSYEKL.

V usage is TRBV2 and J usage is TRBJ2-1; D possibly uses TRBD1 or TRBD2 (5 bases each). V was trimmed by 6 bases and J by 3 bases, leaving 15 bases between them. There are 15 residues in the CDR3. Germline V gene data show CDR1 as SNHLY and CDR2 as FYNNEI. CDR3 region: CASSSRRGDYNEQFF. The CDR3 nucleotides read TGTGCCAGCAGCTCCCGGAGAGGGGACTACAATGAGCAGTTCTTC.

The CDR3, as DNA: TGCAGCGGATGGTTTAGAGCGACGGAAAAACTGTTTTTT. It yields the protein CSGWFRATEKLFF. This chain links TRBV29-1 with TRBJ1-4; no reliable D call. V lost 7 bases and J 8 bases, leaving 17 bases between the germline ends. The CDR3 totals 13 residues. Germline CDR1 and CDR2: SQVTM and ANQGSEA.

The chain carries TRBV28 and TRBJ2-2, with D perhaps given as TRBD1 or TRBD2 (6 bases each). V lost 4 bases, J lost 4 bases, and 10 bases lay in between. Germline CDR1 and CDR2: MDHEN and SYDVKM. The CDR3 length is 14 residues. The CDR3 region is CASSSQGGTGELFF. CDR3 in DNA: TGTGCCAGCAGTTCACAGGGAGGCACCGGGGAGCTGTTTTTT.

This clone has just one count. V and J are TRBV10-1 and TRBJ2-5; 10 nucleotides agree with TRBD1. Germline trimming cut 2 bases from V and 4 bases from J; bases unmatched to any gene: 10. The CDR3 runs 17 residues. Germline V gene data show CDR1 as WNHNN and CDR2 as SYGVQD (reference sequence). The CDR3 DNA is TGCGCCAGCAGTGAGCCACGAACCGGGACAGGGGTAGAGACCCAGTACTTC. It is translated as CASSEPRTGTGVETQYF.